The 27 T cell receptor beta chains in this list originate from one sample, sequenced in a study of T cell responses to AZD1222 COVID-19 vaccine. Data came from immunoSEQ multiplex PCR; TCRdb stores just in-frame clones and leaves some out. The data hold around 140,000 clones, with 80% to 95% observed a single time. The sequencing here drew on peripheral blood, taken on day 0 of AZD1222 vaccination. These receptors were taken from an adult in good health.

CDR3 nucleotide sequence: TGTGCCAGTAGTCAGACTAGTCAGAGCACAGATACGCAGTATTTT. It is translated as CASSQTSQSTDTQYF. This rearrangement joins TRBV19 to TRBJ2-3; TRBD2 might be the D (6 bases). V was clipped by 5 bases and J by 0 bases, with 12 bases between them. This CDR3 has 15 amino acids. Germline-derived CDR1 and CDR2 are LNHDA and SQIVND (reference sequence).

The chain links TRBV19 to TRBJ1-5; 7 nucleotides line up with TRBD1. The CDR3 extends over 16 amino acids. V lost 0 bases, J lost 1 base, and 3 bases stayed unmatched. Germline CDR1 and CDR2: LNHDA and SQIVND (reference sequence). Written as DNA, the CDR3 is TGTGCCAGTAGTATAGAGACAGGGTCGAGCAATCAGCCCCAGCATTTT. This translates into CASSIETGSSNQPQHF.

V and J are TRBV2 and TRBJ2-3; no clear D. The CDR3 runs to 13 residues. Trimming shortened V by 7 bases and J by 1 base, and 9 bases separated the two germline ends. In germline, CDR1 is SNHLY, CDR2 FYNNEI. The CDR3 nucleotides read TGTGCCAGCACCCCCCGTCGCACAGATACGCAGTATTTT. Encoded protein: CASTPRRTDTQYF.

This chain links TRBV15 with TRBJ2-7; 9 bases fit TRBD1. J gave up 5 bases and V 1 base, and 6 bases lay outside the gene matches. The germline V gene encodes CDR1 LNHNV and CDR2 YYDKDF (reference sequence). CDR3 length equals 15 residues. CDR3 sequence: CATSRAGQGGDEQYF. CDR3 coding DNA: TGTGCCACCAGCAGAGCGGGACAGGGTGGAGACGAGCAGTACTTC.

V gene TRBV5-5 combines with J gene TRBJ2-6; 8 bases align to TRBD1. The CDR3 covers 18 residues. Germline V CDR1 and CDR2: SGHKS, YYEKEE (reference sequence). The junction had 9 bases not matched to a gene; V was cut back by 2 bases and J by 2 bases. The CDR3: CASSLLGQGATGANVLTF. The DNA for the CDR3 is TGTGCCAGCAGCTTATTAGGACAGGGAGCTACTGGGGCCAACGTCCTGACTTTC.

This clone came up once. The rearrangement links TRBV2 to TRBJ1-5; 8 bases are a match to TRBD1. The CDR3 spans 15 residues. V lost 6 bases, J lost 6 bases, and 10 bases stayed unmatched. Germline CDR1 SNHLY, CDR2 FYNNEI. The CDR3 DNA reads TGTGCCAGCAGAGATAGGACAGGGCCCGCTCAGCCCCAGCATTTT. Its translation is CASRDRTGPAQPQHF.

This chain connects TRBV6-5 to TRBJ2-2; 8 nucleotides match TRBD2. Germline V gene data show CDR1 as MNHEY and CDR2 as SVGAGI. Trimming cost V 2 bases and J 6 bases; bases outside gene matches: 8. CDR3 length: 16 amino acids. Here the CDR3 DNA reads TGTGCCAGCAGTTACCAGGTAGCGGGATCTTCCGGGGAGCTGTTTTTT. It encodes CASSYQVAGSSGELFF.

The rearrangement uses TRBV7-6 and TRBJ2-3; unclear D gene. Per germline, CDR1 SGHVS and CDR2 FNYEAQ. V gave up 0 bases and J gave up 0 bases, with 7 bases separating them. The CDR3 spans 15 residues. The DNA for the CDR3 is TGTGCCAGCAGCTTAGCGACGGCTAGCACAGATACGCAGTATTTT. Translating it yields CASSLATASTDTQYF.

CDR3 sequence reads: CASSGTSDNEQFF. The CDR3 DNA sequence: TGTGCCAGCAGCGGGACTAGCGACAATGAGCAGTTCTTC. The V gene is TRBV5-4, the J gene TRBJ2-1; 10 bases agree with TRBD2. Germline assignment: CDR1 SGHNT and CDR2 YYREEE (reference sequence). V lost 4 bases, J lost 5 bases, and 0 bases stayed unmatched. The length of the CDR3 is 13 residues. Drawing the rest from reference TRBV5-4 and TRBJ2-1, the complete variable domain is ETGVTQSPTHLIKTRGQQVTLRCSSQSGHNTVSWYQQALGQGPQFIFQYYREEENGRGNFPPRFSGLQFPNYSSELNVNALELDDSALYLCASSGTSDNEQFFGPGTRLTVL.

J is TRBJ2-1 and V is TRBV7-6, with TRBD2 matching over 9 bases. Germline V lookup: CDR1 SGHVS, CDR2 FNYEAQ. V lost 8 bases, J lost 4 bases, and 12 bases stayed unmatched. The CDR3 contains 16 residues. The CDR3 sequence is CASSADSGRGYNEQFF. In DNA form, the CDR3 reads TGTGCCAGCTCAGCCGATAGCGGGAGAGGGTACAATGAGCAGTTCTTC.

The sample holds one count of this clone. V is TRBV2 and J is TRBJ2-5; D might be TRBD2 (6 bases). Trimming took off 5 bases at V and 4 bases at J, with 17 bases between the two ends. The CDR3 totals 15 residues. Germline assignment: CDR1 SNHLY and CDR2 FYNNEI. CDR3 residues: CASSRPRRAGETQYF. CDR3 nucleotide sequence: TGTGCCAGCAGTCGACCCCGGAGGGCCGGAGAGACCCAGTACTTC.

The rearrangement joins TRBV9 to TRBJ2-3, with D possibly matching TRBD2 (6 bases). This CDR3 region has 12 residues. Germline CDR1 reads SGDLS; CDR2 reads YYNGEE. Trimming removed 7 bases at V and 8 bases at J, with 14 bases between. The CDR3 region is CASGGTGTTQYF. The CDR3 region has the DNA TGTGCCAGCGGAGGGACCGGGACTACGCAGTATTTT.

Here the CDR3 reads CASSPSGGEIHTEAFF. CDR3 DNA: TGTGCCAGCAGCCCCTCAGGGGGCGAAATTCACACTGAAGCTTTCTTT. The rearrangement joins TRBV27 to TRBJ1-1; 8 bases are a match to TRBD1. The junction had 12 bases not matched to a gene; V was cut back by 6 bases and J by 3 bases. The CDR3 consists of 16 residues. Germline CDR1 MNHEY, CDR2 SMNVEV (reference sequence).

V is TRBV18 and J is TRBJ1-4; D is unclear. V dropped 0 bases and J dropped 2 bases, with 4 bases sitting between them. CDR1 and CDR2 (germline): KGHSH, LQKENI. The CDR3 loop spans 14 amino acids. CDR3 nucleotides: TGTGCCAGCTCACCACCGGGGACTAATGAAAAACTGTTTTTT. Its translation: CASSPPGTNEKLFF.

The chain has TRBV9 and TRBJ2-7, with 10 positions matching TRBD2. Germline V lookup: CDR1 SGDLS, CDR2 YYNGEE. The ends lost 4 bases at V and 5 bases at J; junction bases unmatched: 15. This CDR3 is built from 17 residues. In DNA, the CDR3 is TGTGCCAGCAGCCCCCGGGGGAGCGGGAGGGTCGGCGACGAGCAGTACTTC. It encodes CASSPRGSGRVGDEQYF.

The V and J genes are TRBV20-1 and TRBJ2-7; D may correspond to TRBD1 or TRBD2 (5 bases each). The CDR3 loop spans 11 amino acids. Per the germline V gene, CDR1 is DFQATT and CDR2 is SNEGSKA (reference sequence). CDR3: CSPTGPDEQYF. As DNA, the CDR3 is TGCAGCCCCACGGGGCCCGACGAGCAGTACTTC.

The rearrangement uses TRBV2 and TRBJ1-5; 7 bases are shared with TRBD1. V trimming: 8 bases; J trimming: 4 bases; junction bases outside the gene matches: 8. This CDR3 has 14 amino acids. Germline CDR1 and CDR2: SNHLY and FYNNEI. CDR3 nucleotide sequence: TGTGCCAGCGTTTGGCAGGGGGGGAATCAGCCCCAGCATTTT. Translated: CASVWQGGNQPQHF.

The CDR3 sequence is CASSPGDGDRYEQYF. The CDR3 bases are TGTGCCAGCTCCCCGGGGGACGGCGACCGATACGAGCAGTACTTC. The chain employs TRBV28 and TRBJ2-7; a possible D gene is TRBD2 (6 bases). Germline V gene sequence: CDR1 MDHEN, CDR2 SYDVKM. V lost 8 bases to trimming and J lost 4 bases, with 21 bases between them. CDR3 length equals 15 residues.

This clone was recorded only once. The V call is TRBV5-5, the J call TRBJ2-5; D is unclear. Germline CDR1 is SGHKS and CDR2 is YYEKEE (reference sequence). The CDR3 is made up of 13 amino acids. V was trimmed by 4 bases and J by 3 bases, leaving 10 bases between them. The CDR3 DNA is TGTGCCAGCAGCCGCTCCCCAGAAGAGACCCAGTACTTC. This codes for CASSRSPEETQYF.

Written as DNA, the CDR3 is TGTGCTAGTGGTTTGGGGAGGTCTGGGGCCAACGTCCTGACTTTC. This translates into CASGLGRSGANVLTF. The chain carries TRBV12-5 and TRBJ2-6; maybe TRBD2 (5 bases). Looked up from germline, CDR1 is LGHNT and CDR2 is FRNRAP. This CDR3 contains 15 residues. V lost 1 base, J lost 1 base, and 5 bases lay in between.

The rearrangement joins TRBV9 to TRBJ1-2; 7 bases map to TRBD1. V dropped 3 bases and J dropped 7; count of bases not matched to a gene: 3. Germline CDR1 and CDR2: SGDLS and YYNGEE. CDR3 length: 12 residues. CDR3 protein: CASSDDRAGYTF. As DNA, the CDR3 is TGTGCCAGCAGCGATGACAGGGCTGGCTACACCTTC.

The chain recombines TRBV27 with TRBJ1-4, with D tentatively TRBD1 (6 bases). The ends were cut back, 5 bases at V and 8 bases at J, with 15 bases in the middle. Germline-derived CDR1 and CDR2 are MNHEY and SMNVEV (reference sequence). The CDR3 has 14 residues. The CDR3 loop reads CASSALGAGEKLFF. DNA for the CDR3: TGTGCCAGCAGTGCCCTGGGGGCAGGCGAAAAACTGTTTTTT.

The chain uses TRBV27 and TRBJ1-2; 9 bases are a match to TRBD1. The V gene end was trimmed by 6 bases and the J gene end by 7 bases; junction bases not matched to a gene: 6. This CDR3 is 13 amino acids long. Germline V gives CDR1 MNHEY, CDR2 SMNVEV (reference sequence). The CDR3 bases are TGTGCCAGCAGATTACAGGGGGCGTCTGGCTACACCTTC. Protein sequence: CASRLQGASGYTF.

The rearrangement links TRBV28 to TRBJ1-1; no reliable D call. Trimming left V 5 bases short and J 7 bases short, with 17 bases between. The germline V gene has CDR1 MDHEN and CDR2 SYDVKM. The CDR3 totals 14 residues. CDR3 nucleotides: TGTGCCAGCAGTCCGACCAATGCAAGAATTGAAGCTTTCTTT. Its protein is CASSPTNARIEAFF. The full variable domain, rest sourced from reference TRBV28 and TRBJ1-1, is DVKVTQSSRYLVKRTGEKVFLECVQDMDHENMFWYRQDPGLGLRLIYFSYDVKMKEKGDIPEGYSVSREKKERFSLILESASTNQTSMYLCASSPTNARIEAFFGQGTRLTVV.

The V and J genes are TRBV4-3 and TRBJ2-1, with D possibly TRBD1 on 5 matching bases. Trimming took off 0 bases at V and 4 bases at J, with 19 bases between the two ends. CDR1 is LGHNA, CDR2 YSLEER, per germline. The CDR3 runs 18 residues. CDR3 bases: TGCGCCAGCAGCCAAGATGGGCCTCCCCGGACATCTTACAATGAGCAGTTCTTC. Translating it yields CASSQDGPPRTSYNEQFF.

This sequence joins TRBV5-1 and TRBJ1-1; TRBD1 agrees at 8 bases. CDR1 is SGHRS and CDR2 is YFSETQ in the germline V gene. CDR3 length: 14 residues. The J segment lost 6 bases and the V segment lost 5 bases, leaving 9 bases of the junction unmatched. This chain's CDR3 is CASRGQGDGAEAFF. The DNA of the CDR3 is TGCGCCAGCAGAGGACAGGGTGATGGAGCTGAAGCTTTCTTT.

The chain employs TRBV15 and TRBJ2-3, with D perhaps being TRBD1 or TRBD2 (6 bases each). V lost 5 bases, J lost 2 bases, and 23 bases lay in between. This CDR3 has 18 amino acids. Germline values: CDR1 LNHNV, CDR2 YYDKDF (reference sequence). CDR3 in DNA: TGTGCCACCAGCGGGGTAGCCTCTGGGGGGCTCCCCACAGATACGCAGTATTTT. This encodes CATSGVASGGLPTDTQYF. The whole variable domain, filled in from reference TRBV15 and TRBJ2-3, reads DAMVIQNPRYQVTQFGKPVTLSCSQTLNHNVMYWYQQKSSQAPKLLFHYYDKDFNNEADTPDNFQSRRPNTSFCFLDIRSPGLGDTAMYLCATSGVASGGLPTDTQYFGPGTRLTVL.